This T cell receptor (beta chain) stems from a study of T cell clonotyping in hematopoietic cell transplantation. Germline values: CDR1 MGHDK, CDR2 SYGVNS. Trimming took off 3 bases at V and 1 base at J, with 9 bases between the two ends. This CDR3 is built from 15 residues. General study findings and limits: After transplant, recipient diversity fell while pathologically expanded clonotypes grew through day 180. Higher Inverse Simpson Index values in graft donor and pretransplant recipient predicted broader posttransplant TCR diversity. CD4 and CD8 repertoire contributions could not be separated without sorting.

By frequency in the sample, this clone is medium-sized (0.01 to 0.1%). Its antigen is currently unknown. TCRdb keeps only in-frame clones here, not all; method: immunoSEQ multiplex PCR. Counted here are over 10,000 clones, about 86% occurring once; the ten biggest clones make up approximately 5%. Recipients were bled about 28 days pretransplant and at posttransplant days 30, 100, 180. This material consisted of PBMCs, taken 100 days after allogeneic stem cell transplant. The chain couples TRBV25-1 to TRBJ2-2, with unresolved D. The sequence came from a female patient in her thirties or forties who had an allogeneic stem cell transplant from a related donor, so T cells may come from the graft donor. Some clones in this sample may be carry-over from other donors' samples. The CDR3 DNA reads as TGTGCCAGCAGTGATGAAGGCTTGAACACCGGGGAGCTGTTTTTT. Translation: CASSDEGLNTGELFF.